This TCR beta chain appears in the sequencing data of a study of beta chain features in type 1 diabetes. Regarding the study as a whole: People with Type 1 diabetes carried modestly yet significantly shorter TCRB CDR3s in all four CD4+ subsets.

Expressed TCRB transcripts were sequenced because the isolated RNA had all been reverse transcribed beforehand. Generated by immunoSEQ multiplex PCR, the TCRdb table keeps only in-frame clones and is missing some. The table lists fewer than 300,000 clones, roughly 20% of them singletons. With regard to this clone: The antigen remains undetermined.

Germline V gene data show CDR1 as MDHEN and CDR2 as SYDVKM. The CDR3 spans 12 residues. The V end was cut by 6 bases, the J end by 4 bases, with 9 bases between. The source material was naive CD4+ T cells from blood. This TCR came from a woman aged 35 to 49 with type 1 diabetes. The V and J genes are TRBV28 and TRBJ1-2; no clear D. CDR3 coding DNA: TGTGCCAGCAGAGGAGGACTCTATGGCTACACCTTC. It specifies CASRGGLYGYTF.